Following are 17 T cell receptor beta chains from one sample sequenced in a study of vaccination effects on CD4 cells after COVID-19. TCRdb keeps only in-frame clones here, not all; method: immunoSEQ multiplex PCR. The sample holds fewer than 15,000 clones, 73% seen once. Antigen-specific CD4+ T cells were expanded with viral peptide pools in the ViraFEST assay before sequencing. With 10 to 11 days of culture completed, CD4+ T cells were isolated. The person had a PCR-confirmed SARS-CoV-2 infection during March to December 2020. All participants had two doses of either the BNT162b2 or mRNA-1273 vaccine. Their target antigens are unknown. The material was CD4+ T cells from PBMCs cultured with HCoV-NL63 spike peptides, obtained after COVID-19 vaccination. The origin of the receptors is a human donor who had a prior SARS-CoV-2 infection.

The chain employs TRBV2 and TRBJ2-3; TRBD2 matches at 9 bases. Trimming took 5 bases from V and 4 from J; bases not matched to a gene: 7. Germline CDR1 is SNHLY and CDR2 is FYNNEI. The CDR3 consists of 15 residues. CDR3 sequence (DNA): TGTGCCAGCAGTTTAGCGGGAGAAAGTTCAGATACGCAGTATTTT. This sequence encodes CASSLAGESSDTQYF.

This chain connects TRBV3-1 (or the pseudogene TRBV3-2) to TRBJ2-1, with a possible D match to TRBD2 (5 bases). Germline assignment: CDR1 LGHDT and CDR2 YNNKEL (reference sequence). There are 14 residues in the CDR3. Trimming left V 0 bases short and J 10 bases short, with 13 bases between. The CDR3 loop reads CASSQDTGSREQFF. The CDR3 coding sequence is TGTGCCAGCAGCCAAGATACGGGGTCGCGGGAGCAGTTCTTC.

The rearrangement uses TRBV6-6 and TRBJ2-3; no clear D gene. The V gene lost 2 bases and the J gene lost 1 base, with 10 bases spanning the gap. The CDR3 is 15 residues long. Germline V CDR1 and CDR2: MNHNY, SVGAGI (reference sequence). CDR3 sequence reads: CASSYRPAGTDTQYF. Written as DNA, the CDR3 is TGTGCCAGCAGTTACAGGCCAGCTGGCACAGATACGCAGTATTTT.

The chain recombines TRBV12-3 or TRBV12-4 with TRBJ2-7, with D possibly being TRBD1 or TRBD2 (5 bases each). The CDR3 loop spans 13 amino acids. V was trimmed by 3 bases and J by 6 bases, leaving 12 bases between them. As DNA, the CDR3 is TGTGCCAGCAGTTTCGTTGGGGGAAGCGAGCAGTACTTC. Residues: CASSFVGGSEQYF.

The chain recombines TRBV6-5 with TRBJ2-6, with D uncertain. V was shortened by 0 bases and J by 0 bases, with 3 bases between the two germline ends. Germline V gives CDR1 MNHEY, CDR2 SVGAGI. The CDR3 length is 15 residues. In DNA, the CDR3 is TGTGCCAGCAGTTACTCAAGCTCTGGGGCCAACGTCCTGACTTTC. Its protein is CASSYSSSGANVLTF.

The V gene is TRBV18, the J gene TRBJ1-4; no firm D call. This CDR3 has 14 amino acids. CDR1 is KGHSH and CDR2 is LQKENI in the germline V gene. Trimming shortened V by 3 bases and J by 5 bases, and 10 bases separated the two germline ends. CDR3 loop: CASSPGSQNEKLFF. As DNA, the CDR3 is TGTGCCAGCTCACCCGGCAGTCAGAATGAAAAACTGTTTTTT.

As DNA, the CDR3 is TGTGCCAGCAGCTTAGGTGGGCGCTATGGCTACACCTTC. Its translation is CASSLGGRYGYTF. V is TRBV7-3 and J is TRBJ1-2; D gene unclear. CDR3 length equals 13 residues. Trimming left V 2 bases short and J 4 bases short, with 8 bases between. Germline V CDR1 and CDR2: SGHTA, FQGTGA.

The sample holds one count of this clone. The chain carries TRBV18 and TRBJ2-7, with 9 bases matching TRBD2. V trimming: 6 bases; J trimming: 0 bases; junction bases outside the gene matches: 9. CDR3 length: 16 residues. Looked up from germline, CDR1 is KGHSH and CDR2 is LQKENI. The CDR3 sequence: CASSELAGTSSYEQYF. CDR3 in DNA: TGTGCCAGCTCTGAGCTAGCGGGGACAAGCTCCTACGAGCAGTACTTC.

This chain joins TRBV28 and TRBJ2-1; a weak D match, TRBD1 (5 bases). Trimming removed 4 bases from V and 0 bases from J, with 13 bases in between. The germline V gene has CDR1 MDHEN and CDR2 SYDVKM. The CDR3 loop spans 16 amino acids. DNA for the CDR3: TGTGCCAGCAGTTATGGGGCAGTCACCTCCTACAATGAGCAGTTCTTC. The encoded protein is CASSYGAVTSYNEQFF.

The chain carries TRBV6-2 or TRBV6-3 and TRBJ1-4; the D is unclear. CDR1 and CDR2 from the germline V gene are MNHEY and SVGEGT. With 2 bases removed from V and 0 bases from J, the gap between germline ends came to 7 bases. The CDR3 consists of 15 residues. This chain's CDR3 is CASSYRGSTNEKLFF. CDR3 coding DNA: TGTGCCAGCAGTTACAGAGGGTCAACTAATGAAAAACTGTTTTTT.

This clone was detected only a few times. Other DNA sequences in this specimen translate into the identical CDR3. The chain joins TRBV7-3 to TRBJ2-5, with D perhaps matching TRBD1 (6 bases). The length of the CDR3 is 14 residues. The germline V gene has CDR1 SGHTA and CDR2 FQGTGA. Trimming removed 5 bases from V and 2 bases from J, with 12 bases in between. The CDR3 DNA follows: TGTGCCAGCAGCCCCACAGGGTTACAAGAGACCCAGTACTTC. Protein product: CASSPTGLQETQYF.

This clone was recorded a few times. This rearrangement joins TRBV2 to TRBJ1-6, with 10 bases matching TRBD1. The CDR3 runs to 15 residues. Germline V gene sequence: CDR1 SNHLY, CDR2 FYNNEI. V shed 6 bases, J shed 10 bases, and the junction held 9 bases outside the gene matches. The CDR3 DNA sequence: TGTGCCAGCAGCCTACCCGGGACAGGGGAATCACCCCTCCACTTT. Translating it yields CASSLPGTGESPLHF.

The rearrangement joins TRBV7-6 to TRBJ2-3, with 11 bases aligning to TRBD2. The CDR3 runs 16 residues. CDR1 and CDR2 (germline): SGHVS, FNYEAQ. The junction had 3 bases not matched to a gene; V was cut back by 4 bases and J by 0 bases. CDR3 loop: CASSSIAGGSTDTQYF. In DNA, the CDR3 is TGTGCCAGCAGCTCGATAGCGGGGGGGAGCACAGATACGCAGTATTTT.

The chain recombines TRBV19 with TRBJ1-2; possible D gene TRBD1, 6 bases. Looked up from germline, CDR1 is LNHDA and CDR2 is SQIVND (reference sequence). The CDR3 is 14 amino acids. The germline V and J ends were trimmed by 5 bases and 0 bases, with 10 bases remaining between them. CDR3 residues: CASSFRTANYGYTF. The CDR3 bases are TGTGCCAGTAGTTTCAGGACAGCTAACTATGGCTACACCTTC.

This clone has more than one count but fewer than ten. V and J are TRBV5-3 and TRBJ1-1; D uncertain. TRBV5-3 carries the ORF label, with uncertain function. This CDR3 is 12 amino acids long. V shed 4 bases and J shed 1 base, with 5 bases lying between them. The CDR3 is CARSSRNTEAFF. The DNA for the CDR3 is TGTGCCAGAAGCAGTCGGAACACTGAAGCTTTCTTT.

The chain carries TRBV5-8 and TRBJ2-7; weak D call: TRBD1 (6 bases). The germline V and J ends were trimmed by 3 bases and 3 bases, with 16 bases remaining between them. The germline CDR1 and CDR2 sequences are SGHTS and YDEGEE. The CDR3 is made up of 15 amino acids. The DNA of the CDR3 is TGTGCCAGCAGCTACGGACAGTCCGTCCTCTACGAGCAGTACTTC. It translates to CASSYGQSVLYEQYF.

This clone was detected a few times. The rearrangement joins TRBV18 to TRBJ1-2; 8 bases are a match to TRBD1. The germline V gene has CDR1 KGHSH and CDR2 LQKENI. Unmatched junction bases numbered 8, after V lost 5 bases and J lost 3 bases. CDR3 length equals 15 residues. The CDR3 nucleotides read TGTGCCAGCTCAGAAGGACAGGGAGGGGACTATGGCTACACCTTC. This codes for CASSEGQGGDYGYTF.